Included here is one T cell receptor beta chain sequence, with context. This sample was taken from a study of control samples from healthy donors and cancer patients. Germline assignment: CDR1 MNHNY and CDR2 SVGAGI (reference sequence). The CDR3 has 12 amino acids. Trimming removed 2 bases at V and 12 bases at J, with 11 bases between. Assay: immunoSEQ multiplex PCR; the TCRdb copy retains only in-frame clones and omits some. The profile shows some 130,000 clones, 80% to 95% of them singletons. The sequence was obtained from a young man in good health. Sequencing input: blood. This rearrangement joins TRBV6-6 to TRBJ2-1, with D possibly TRBD1 on 5 matching bases. DNA of the CDR3: TGTGCCAGCAGTTACCAGGGTAGTGGGCAGTTCTTC. Encoded protein: CASSYQGSGQFF.